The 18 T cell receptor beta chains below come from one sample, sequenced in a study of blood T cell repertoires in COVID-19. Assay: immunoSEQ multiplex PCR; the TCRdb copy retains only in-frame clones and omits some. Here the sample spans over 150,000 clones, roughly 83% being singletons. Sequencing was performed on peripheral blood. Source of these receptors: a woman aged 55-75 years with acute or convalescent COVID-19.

DNA of the CDR3: TGTGCCAGCAGTGAAAGTGCCAGGCCAGAGACCCAGTACTTC. Translation gives CASSESARPETQYF. The J gene is TRBJ2-5, the V gene TRBV6-1; D call uncertain. Germline assignment: CDR1 MNHNS and CDR2 SASEGT. The CDR3 length is 14 residues. V was trimmed by 2 bases and J by 4 bases, leaving 11 bases between them.

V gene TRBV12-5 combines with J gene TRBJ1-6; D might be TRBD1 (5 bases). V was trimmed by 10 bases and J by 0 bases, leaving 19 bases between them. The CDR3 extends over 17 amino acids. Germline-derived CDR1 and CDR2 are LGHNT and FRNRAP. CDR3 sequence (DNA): TGTGCTACATCCCCCGGGACTCTCCTCTCCTATAATTCACCCCTCCACTTT. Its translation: CATSPGTLLSYNSPLHF.

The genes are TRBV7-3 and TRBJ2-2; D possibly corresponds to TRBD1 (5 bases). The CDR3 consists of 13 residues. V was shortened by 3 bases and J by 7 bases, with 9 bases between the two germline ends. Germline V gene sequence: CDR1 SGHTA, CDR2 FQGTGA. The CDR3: CASSFRQFGELFF. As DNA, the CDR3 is TGTGCCAGCAGCTTTCGACAGTTCGGGGAGCTGTTTTTT.

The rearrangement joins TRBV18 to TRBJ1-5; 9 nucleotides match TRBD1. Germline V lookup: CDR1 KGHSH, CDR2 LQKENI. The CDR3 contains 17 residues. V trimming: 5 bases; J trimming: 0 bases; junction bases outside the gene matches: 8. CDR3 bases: TGTGCCAGCTCAGTGGACAGGGGCTTGACTAGCAATCAGCCCCAGCATTTT. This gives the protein CASSVDRGLTSNQPQHF.

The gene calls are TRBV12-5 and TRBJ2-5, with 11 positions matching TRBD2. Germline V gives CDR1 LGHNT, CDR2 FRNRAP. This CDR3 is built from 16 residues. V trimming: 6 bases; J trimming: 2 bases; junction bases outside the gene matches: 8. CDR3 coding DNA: TGTGCTAGTGGCCCAAGTAGCGGGGGGGTACAAGAGACCCAGTACTTC. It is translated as CASGPSSGGVQETQYF. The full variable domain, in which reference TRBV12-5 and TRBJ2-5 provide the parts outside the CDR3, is DARVTQTPRHKVTEMGQEVTMRCQPILGHNTVFWYRQTMMQGLELLAYFRNRAPLDDSGMPKDRFSAEMPDATLATLKIQPSEPRDSAVYFCASGPSSGGVQETQYFGPGTRLLVL.

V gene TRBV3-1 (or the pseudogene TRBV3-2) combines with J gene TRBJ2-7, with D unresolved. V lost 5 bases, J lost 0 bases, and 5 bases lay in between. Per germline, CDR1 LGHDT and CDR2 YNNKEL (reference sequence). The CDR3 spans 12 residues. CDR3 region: CASSEISYEQYF. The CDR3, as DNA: TGTGCCAGCAGCGAGATCTCCTACGAGCAGTACTTC.

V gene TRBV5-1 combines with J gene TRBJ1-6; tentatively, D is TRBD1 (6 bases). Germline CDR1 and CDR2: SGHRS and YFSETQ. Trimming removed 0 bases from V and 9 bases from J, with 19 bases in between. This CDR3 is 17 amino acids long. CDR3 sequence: CASSLAPRGAGGSPLHF. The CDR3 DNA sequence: TGCGCCAGCAGCTTGGCCCCCCGGGGGGCAGGCGGTTCACCCCTCCACTTT.

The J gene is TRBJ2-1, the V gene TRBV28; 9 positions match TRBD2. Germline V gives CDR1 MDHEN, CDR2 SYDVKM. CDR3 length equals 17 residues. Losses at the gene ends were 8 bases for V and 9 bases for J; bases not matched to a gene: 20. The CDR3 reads CASGRGGLTGTRSEQFF. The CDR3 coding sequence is TGTGCCAGCGGGCGGGGGGGCCTTACCGGAACTAGGAGTGAGCAGTTCTTC.

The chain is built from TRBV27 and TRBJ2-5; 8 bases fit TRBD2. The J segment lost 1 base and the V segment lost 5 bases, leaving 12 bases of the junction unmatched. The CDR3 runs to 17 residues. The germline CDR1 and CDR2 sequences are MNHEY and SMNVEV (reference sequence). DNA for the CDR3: TGTGCCAGCAGTCCGCTGGTAAGCGCGGGGGGCCAAGAGACCCAGTACTTC. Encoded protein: CASSPLVSAGGQETQYF.

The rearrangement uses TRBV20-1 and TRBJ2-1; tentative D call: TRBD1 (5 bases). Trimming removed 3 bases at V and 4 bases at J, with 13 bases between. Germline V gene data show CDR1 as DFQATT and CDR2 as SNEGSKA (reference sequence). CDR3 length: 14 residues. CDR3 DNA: TGCAGTGCTAGTCCCCTGGGGCAGTACAATGAGCAGTTCTTC. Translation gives CSASPLGQYNEQFF.

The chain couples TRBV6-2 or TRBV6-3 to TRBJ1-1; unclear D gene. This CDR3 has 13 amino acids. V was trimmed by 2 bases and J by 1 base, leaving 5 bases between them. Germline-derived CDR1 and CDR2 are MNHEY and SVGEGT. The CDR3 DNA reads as TGTGCCAGCAGTTACGGGCAGAACACTGAAGCTTTCTTT. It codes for CASSYGQNTEAFF.

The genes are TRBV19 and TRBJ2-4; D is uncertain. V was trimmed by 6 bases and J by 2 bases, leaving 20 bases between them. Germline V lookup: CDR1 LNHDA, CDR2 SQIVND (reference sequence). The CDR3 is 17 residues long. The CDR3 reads CASSAGALDWTKNIQYF. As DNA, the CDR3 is TGTGCCAGTAGCGCCGGAGCCCTCGATTGGACCAAAAACATTCAGTACTTC.

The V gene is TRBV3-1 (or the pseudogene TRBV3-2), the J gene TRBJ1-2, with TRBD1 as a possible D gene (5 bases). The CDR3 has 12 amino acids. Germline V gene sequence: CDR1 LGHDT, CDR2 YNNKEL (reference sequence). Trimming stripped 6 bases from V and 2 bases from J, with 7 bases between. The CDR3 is CASRRGNYGYTF. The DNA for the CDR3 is TGTGCCAGCAGGCGGGGGAACTATGGCTACACCTTC.

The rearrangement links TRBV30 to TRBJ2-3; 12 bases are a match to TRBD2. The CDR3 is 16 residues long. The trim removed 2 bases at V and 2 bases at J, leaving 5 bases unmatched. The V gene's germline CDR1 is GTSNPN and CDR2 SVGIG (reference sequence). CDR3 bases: TGTGCCTGGAGTCCCCTAGCGGGGGGGTTCACAGATACGCAGTATTTT. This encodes CAWSPLAGGFTDTQYF.

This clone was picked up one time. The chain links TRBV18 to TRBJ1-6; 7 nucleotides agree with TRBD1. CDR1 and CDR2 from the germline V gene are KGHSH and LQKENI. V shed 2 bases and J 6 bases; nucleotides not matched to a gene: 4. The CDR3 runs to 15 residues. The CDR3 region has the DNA TGTGCCAGCTCACCAGCTGACAGGGTTAATTCACCCCTCCACTTT. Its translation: CASSPADRVNSPLHF.

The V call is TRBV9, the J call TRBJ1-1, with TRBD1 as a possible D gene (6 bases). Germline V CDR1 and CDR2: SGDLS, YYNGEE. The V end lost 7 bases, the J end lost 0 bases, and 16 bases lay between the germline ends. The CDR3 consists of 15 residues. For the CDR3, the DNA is TGTGCCAGCTCAGACCGGGACAACATGAACACTGAAGCTTTCTTT. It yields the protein CASSDRDNMNTEAFF.

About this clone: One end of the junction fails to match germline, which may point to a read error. CDR3 in amino acids: CSVHLTSGGLSHNEQFF. CDR3 bases: TGCAGCGTTCACCTGACTAGCGGGGGGCTCTCCCACAATGAGCAGTTCTTC. The chain couples TRBV29-1 to TRBJ2-1, with 13 bases matching TRBD2. The germline V gene has CDR1 SQVTM and CDR2 ANQGSEA. The CDR3 extends over 17 amino acids.

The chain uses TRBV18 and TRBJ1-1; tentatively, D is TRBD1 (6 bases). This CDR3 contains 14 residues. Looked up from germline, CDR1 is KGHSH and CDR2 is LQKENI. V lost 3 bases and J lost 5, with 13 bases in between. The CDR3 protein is CASSPPGGGTEAFF. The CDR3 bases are TGTGCCAGCTCACCTCCTGGGGGCGGAACTGAAGCTTTCTTT.